What follows describes a single TCR beta chain. Its antigen is currently unknown. V lost 3 bases to trimming and J lost 13 bases, with 13 bases between them. The CDR3 contains 13 residues. The protocol was immunoSEQ multiplex PCR, while the TCRdb copy is restricted to in-frame clones and leaves out a portion. The sample yields 430,000 or so clones, approximately 92% seen once. The data belong to a study of Ad26.COV2.S vaccination and SARS-CoV-2 variants. Study-wide context: Dosing was one shot or two shots 56 days apart. The study's findings and limits: Reportedly, spike-specific CD8+ and CD4+ T cell responses achieved substantial breadth once vaccination had taken place. Measurement of non-spike TCR breadth gave similar results in vaccine and placebo recipients.

Regarding treatment: roughly 19 received Ad26.COV2.S at low or high dose, single or two shots; several received placebo; per-sample allocation not given. Samples analyzed were those drawn on day 63 after the first vaccine or placebo injection. An Ad26 vector carrying the Wuhan-strain SARS-CoV-2 spike served as the vaccine. The clonotype originates from a person between 18 and 60 years old who received the Ad26.COV2.S COVID-19 vaccine or a placebo. This chain uses TRBV12-3 or TRBV12-4 with TRBJ1-6; D is ambiguous. The source was peripheral blood, collected in a trial of Ad26.COV2.S vaccine versus placebo. The CDR3 here is CASSFGLGSPLHF. CDR3 nucleotides: TGTGCCAGCAGTTTTGGCCTCGGATCGCCCCTCCACTTT.